These 32 T cell receptor beta chains share one sample of origin, sequenced in a study of cytomegalovirus exposure and HLA in healthy donors. The primer mix had 60 Vbeta and 13 Jbeta primers. Measured with immunoSEQ multiplex PCR; TCRdb has only the in-frame clones, and not every one. The sample has some 140,000 clones, about 84% seen once. The sample was PBMCs. The receptors come from a woman aged 40 to 50 in good health and CMV-seropositive.

CDR3 amino acids: CASSSRWAGMATSTDTQYF. CDR3 DNA sequence: TGTGCCAGCAGCTCCAGGTGGGCGGGAATGGCTACTAGCACAGATACGCAGTATTTT. The genes are TRBV13 and TRBJ2-3, with D perhaps matching TRBD2 (6 bases). Germline V gene data show CDR1 as PRHDT and CDR2 as FYEKMQ (reference sequence). With 4 bases removed from V and 0 bases from J, the gap between germline ends came to 23 bases. The CDR3 consists of 19 residues. Drawing the rest from reference TRBV13 and TRBJ2-3, the complete variable domain is AAGVIQSPRHLIKEKRETATLKCYPIPRHDTVYWYQQGPGQDPQFLISFYEKMQSDKGSIPDRFSAQQFSDYHSELNMSSLELGDSALYFCASSSRWAGMATSTDTQYFGPGTRLTVL.

The rearrangement joins TRBV28 to TRBJ2-3; 7 nucleotides line up with TRBD2. Germline CDR1 MDHEN, CDR2 SYDVKM. The V and J ends lost 4 bases and 4 bases, in that order; junction bases with no gene match: 14. The CDR3 has 17 amino acids. CDR3 in amino acids: CASSSPRGGKVSDTQYF. CDR3 DNA sequence: TGTGCCAGCAGTTCCCCCCGGGGAGGGAAGGTTTCAGATACGCAGTATTTT.

The genes are TRBV10-2 and TRBJ2-1, with 12 bases lining up with TRBD2. CDR1 is WSHSY, CDR2 SAAADI, per germline. This CDR3 comprises 14 residues. The junction had 8 bases not matched to a gene; V was cut back by 2 bases and J by 15 bases. The CDR3 region has the DNA TGCGCCAGCAGTGAGGGACTAGCGGGGACCCTTTGGTTCTTC. Amino acids: CASSEGLAGTLWFF.

The rearrangement joins TRBV5-1 to TRBJ1-1; 8 bases are shared with TRBD1. CDR1 SGHRS and CDR2 YFSETQ come from the germline V gene. V was clipped by 0 bases and J by 1 base; unmatched bases: 5. The CDR3 consists of 16 residues. DNA of the CDR3: TGCGCCAGCAGCTTGGCGCAGGGGGCTGGGAACACTGAAGCTTTCTTT. This codes for CASSLAQGAGNTEAFF.

CDR3 residues: CASSLVTSGGIQETQYF. The CDR3 bases are TGTGCCAGCAGCCTCGTAACTAGCGGGGGAATACAAGAGACCCAGTACTTC. The rearrangement uses TRBV4-2 and TRBJ2-5, with TRBD2 matching over 11 bases. Germline lookup yields CDR1 LGHNA and CDR2 YNFKEQ. This CDR3 is 17 amino acids long. The V and J ends lost 4 bases and 2 bases, in that order; junction bases with no gene match: 9.

This clone was seen just once. The chain recombines TRBV10-3 with TRBJ2-1; 12 bases fit TRBD2. Germline values: CDR1 ENHRY, CDR2 SYGVKD. Trimming at V came to 6 bases and at J to 1 base, leaving 4 bases not matched to a gene. This CDR3 has 16 residues. The CDR3 sequence is CAISPLAGGSYNEQFF. CDR3 coding DNA: TGTGCCATCAGCCCACTAGCGGGAGGATCCTACAATGAGCAGTTCTTC.

The chain is built from TRBV28 and TRBJ2-2; possibly TRBD2 for D (6 bases). CDR3 length: 12 residues. The germline gives CDR1 MDHEN, CDR2 SYDVKM. CDR3 sequence reads: CALAANTGELFF. Written as DNA, the CDR3 is TGTGCACTAGCAGCGAACACCGGGGAGCTGTTTTTT. Based on the CDR3 plus reference TRBV28 and TRBJ2-2, the full variable domain is DVKVTQSSRYLVKRTGEKVFLECVQDMDHENMFWYRQDPGLGLRLIYFSYDVKMKEKGDIPEGYSVSREKKERFSLILESASTNQTSMYLCALAANTGELFFGEGSRLTVL.

The rearrangement uses TRBV6-6 and TRBJ2-5, with 11 bases that match TRBD2. The length of the CDR3 is 16 residues. Losses at the gene ends were 2 bases for V and 4 bases for J; bases not matched to a gene: 6. Germline CDR1 is MNHNY and CDR2 is SVGAGI (reference sequence). The CDR3 is CASSYTLAGGVETQYF. CDR3 sequence (DNA): TGTGCCAGCAGTTACACATTAGCGGGAGGGGTAGAGACCCAGTACTTC.

This clone was counted a few times. V gene TRBV10-1 combines with J gene TRBJ2-5; 11 bases are shared with TRBD1. Trimming removed 2 bases from V and 2 bases from J; junction bases left unmatched: 10. Per the germline V gene, CDR1 is WNHNN and CDR2 is SYGVQD (reference sequence). The CDR3 is made up of 18 amino acids. In nucleotides, the CDR3 is TGCGCCAGCAGTGAGGGGACAGGGGGAACCATTCGACAAGAGACCCAGTACTTC. Translating it yields CASSEGTGGTIRQETQYF.

This clone was seen a single time. The chain recombines TRBV11-3 with TRBJ2-1; the D gene is possibly TRBD2 (6 bases). Germline V gene sequence: CDR1 SGHNT, CDR2 YENEEA. V was cut by 1 base and J by 6 bases, with 13 bases left in between. The CDR3 spans 15 residues. The CDR3 sequence: CASSLGRRGVNEQFF. CDR3 coding DNA: TGTGCCAGCAGCTTAGGGAGGCGGGGTGTCAATGAGCAGTTCTTC. Full variable domain (remainder filled in from reference TRBV11-3 and TRBJ2-1): EAGVVQSPRYKIIEKKQPVAFWCNPISGHNTLYWYLQNLGQGPELLIRYENEEAVDDSQLPKDRFSAERLKGVDSTLKIQPAELGDSAVYLCASSLGRRGVNEQFFGPGTRLTVL.

This clone was observed a single time. The J gene is TRBJ2-1, the V gene TRBV19; TRBD2 matches at 8 bases. The CDR3 consists of 18 residues. Looked up from germline, CDR1 is LNHDA and CDR2 is SQIVND (reference sequence). V shed 6 bases, J shed 2 bases, and the junction held 15 bases outside the gene matches. CDR3 loop: CASSTILGTSGPYNEQFF. The CDR3 nucleotides are TGTGCCAGTAGCACAATCCTAGGTACTAGCGGACCCTACAATGAGCAGTTCTTC. Using reference TRBV19 and TRBJ2-1 for the parts outside the CDR3, the full variable domain is DGGITQSPKYLFRKEGQNVTLSCEQNLNHDAMYWYRQDPGQGLRLIYYSQIVNDFQKGDIAEGYSVSREKKESFPLTVTSAQKNPTAFYLCASSTILGTSGPYNEQFFGPGTRLTVL.

This sequence joins TRBV11-3 and TRBJ2-3; 8 bases match TRBD2. CDR3 size: 14 residues. Germline CDR1 SGHNT, CDR2 YENEEA. Trimming at V came to 5 bases and at J to 6 bases, leaving 7 bases not matched to a gene. CDR3 sequence reads: CASSPSGGVDTQYF. DNA of the CDR3: TGTGCCAGCAGCCCCAGCGGGGGAGTGGATACGCAGTATTTT.

The CDR3 DNA is TGTGCCAGCAGTGACGGGACAGGGGGCTTCTCAGATACGCAGTATTTT. The encoded protein is CASSDGTGGFSDTQYF. The V gene is TRBV6-1, the J gene TRBJ2-3; 12 bases map to TRBD1. The CDR3 loop spans 16 amino acids. Trimming cost V 3 bases and J 4 bases; bases outside gene matches: 5. The germline gives CDR1 MNHNS, CDR2 SASEGT.

The chain joins TRBV11-3 to TRBJ2-3, with D perhaps matching TRBD2 (6 bases). Germline V gives CDR1 SGHNT, CDR2 YENEEA. The CDR3 totals 14 residues. V was clipped by 4 bases and J by 4 bases, with 12 bases between them. The CDR3 is CASSSPGGADTQYF. In DNA, the CDR3 is TGTGCCAGCAGCTCCCCCGGAGGGGCAGATACGCAGTATTTT.

This chain joins TRBV11-2 and TRBJ2-3, with 8 bases lining up with TRBD2. The J segment lost 5 bases and the V segment lost 0 bases, leaving 10 bases of the junction unmatched. The CDR3 runs 17 residues. The germline V gene has CDR1 SGHAT and CDR2 FQNNGV. In DNA form, the CDR3 reads TGTGCCAGCAGCTTAGACGGTGATAGCGGGAATCAAGATACGCAGTATTTT. Amino acid sequence: CASSLDGDSGNQDTQYF.

The genes are TRBV13 and TRBJ1-1; 7 bases are shared with TRBD1. This CDR3 has 13 residues. V was pared by 1 base and J by 7 bases, with 3 bases of the junction left unmatched. The germline gives CDR1 PRHDT, CDR2 FYEKMQ (reference sequence). The CDR3 reads CASSLAYRGEAFF. CDR3 bases: TGTGCCAGCAGCTTAGCCTACAGGGGTGAAGCTTTCTTT.

Of note for this clone: One junction end does not reproduce the germline sequence, and a read error may be involved. J is TRBJ2-2 and V is TRBV7-9; D gene ambiguous. The germline V gene has CDR1 SEHNR and CDR2 FQNEAQ (reference sequence). The CDR3 covers 12 residues. CDR3 bases: TGTTCCAGCAGCTTATCCGCCGGGGAGCTGTTTTTT. Residues: CSSSLSAGELFF.

This clone was seen a handful of times. The V call is TRBV18, the J call TRBJ2-1; D possibly corresponds to TRBD2 (5 bases). This CDR3 has 12 residues. V lost 5 bases, J lost 6 bases, and 8 bases lay in between. From germline, CDR1 is KGHSH and CDR2 LQKENI. Written as DNA, the CDR3 is TGTGCCAGCTCATCCAGCGGCAATGAGCAGTTCTTC. This encodes CASSSSGNEQFF.

The V call is TRBV6-6, the J call TRBJ2-7; 14 bases match TRBD2. The CDR3 extends over 13 amino acids. V lost 11 bases and J lost 7; bases outside the gene matches: 7. Per germline, CDR1 MNHNY and CDR2 SVGAGI (reference sequence). The CDR3 nucleotides are TGTGCCTCCCGACTAGCGGGAGGGGGGGAGCAGTACTTC. Encoded protein: CASRLAGGGEQYF.

This clone was observed once. The rearrangement links TRBV5-1 to TRBJ1-2; D possibly corresponds to TRBD1 (6 bases). The germline V gene has CDR1 SGHRS and CDR2 YFSETQ. The germline V and J ends were trimmed by 4 bases and 8 bases, with 18 bases remaining between them. The CDR3 consists of 14 residues. The CDR3 loop is CASSPNAGAGGYTF. DNA of the CDR3: TGCGCCAGCAGCCCCAATGCAGGGGCAGGGGGCTACACCTTC.

The chain is built from TRBV7-9 and TRBJ2-5, with 11 bases lining up with TRBD2. Per germline, CDR1 SEHNR and CDR2 FQNEAQ (reference sequence). This CDR3 is 14 amino acids long. The J segment lost 2 bases and the V segment lost 4 bases, leaving 0 bases of the junction unmatched. In DNA, the CDR3 is TGTGCCAGCAGCTGGACTAGCGGGCAAGAGACCCAGTACTTC. Translation: CASSWTSGQETQYF.

The chain employs TRBV6-6 and TRBJ2-1, with 8 bases matching TRBD2. The junction had 14 bases not matched to a gene; V was cut back by 4 bases and J by 9 bases. Germline CDR1 MNHNY, CDR2 SVGAGI (reference sequence). This CDR3 is built from 16 residues. CDR3 in amino acids: CASSFAQNPAGGEQFF. The DNA of the CDR3 is TGTGCCAGCAGTTTCGCTCAGAACCCGGCGGGGGGTGAGCAGTTCTTC.

The chain couples TRBV7-8 to TRBJ1-3, with D hard to call. The V gene lost 4 bases and the J gene lost 0 bases, with 7 bases spanning the gap. Germline V lookup: CDR1 SGHVS, CDR2 FQNEAQ. CDR3 length equals 14 residues. The CDR3 loop is CASSSGSSGNTIYF. CDR3 coding DNA: TGTGCCAGCAGCTCAGGTTCCTCTGGAAACACCATATATTTT.

The chain combines TRBV6-7 with TRBJ1-2; D unclear. TRBV6-7 is recorded as an ORF, its role being uncertain. This CDR3 is 12 amino acids long. V was trimmed by 0 bases and J by 9 bases, leaving 8 bases between them. For the CDR3, the DNA is TGTGCCAGCAGTTACTCGCCAGGTTGCTACACCTTC. It codes for CASSYSPGCYTF.

The chain is built from TRBV19 and TRBJ1-5, with TRBD1 matching 8 bases. Germline assignment: CDR1 LNHDA and CDR2 SQIVND (reference sequence). The V gene end was trimmed by 4 bases and the J gene end by 2 bases; junction bases not matched to a gene: 4. The CDR3 is 15 amino acids. CDR3 loop: CASSKPGQGNQPQHF. CDR3 sequence (DNA): TGTGCCAGTAGTAAGCCGGGACAGGGCAATCAGCCCCAGCATTTT.

This clone was seen only once. The J gene is TRBJ1-1, the V gene TRBV28, with 11 bases lining up with TRBD1. Trimming at V came to 5 bases and at J to 4 bases, leaving 6 bases not matched to a gene. Germline assignment: CDR1 MDHEN and CDR2 SYDVKM. This CDR3 comprises 15 residues. The CDR3 DNA reads TGTGCCAGCAGTCGAAGGACAGGGGGCGGCACTGAAGCTTTCTTT. This gives the protein CASSRRTGGGTEAFF. The complete variable domain, with remaining parts taken from reference TRBV28 and TRBJ1-1, reads DVKVTQSSRYLVKRTGEKVFLECVQDMDHENMFWYRQDPGLGLRLIYFSYDVKMKEKGDIPEGYSVSREKKERFSLILESASTNQTSMYLCASSRRTGGGTEAFFGQGTRLTVV.

The genes are TRBV5-1 and TRBJ2-5, with D tentatively TRBD1 (5 bases). V lost 2 bases to trimming and J lost 5 bases, with 13 bases between them. CDR3 length: 14 residues. From germline, CDR1 is SGHRS and CDR2 YFSETQ. CDR3 bases: TGCGCCAGCAGCTTCACAGGTCTGGGGGAGACCCAGTACTTC. As protein: CASSFTGLGETQYF.

This clone was observed a single time. This chain uses TRBV30 with TRBJ1-1; a possible D gene is TRBD1 (5 bases). Trimming took off 2 bases at V and 8 bases at J, with 15 bases between the two ends. The V gene's germline CDR1 is GTSNPN and CDR2 SVGIG (reference sequence). The CDR3 covers 13 residues. The CDR3 coding sequence is TGTGCCTGGAGTAGGGACTCAAAAACGGAAGCTTTCTTT. Its translation is CAWSRDSKTEAFF.

The chain uses TRBV25-1 and TRBJ2-2; 13 bases line up with TRBD2. J lost 0 bases, V lost 7 bases, and 5 bases had no gene match. The CDR3 has 17 residues. Germline values: CDR1 MGHDK, CDR2 SYGVNS. Here the CDR3 reads CASTGTSGKANTGELFF. Here the CDR3 DNA reads TGTGCCAGCACCGGGACTAGCGGGAAAGCGAACACCGGGGAGCTGTTTTTT. Variable domain in full (rest from reference TRBV25-1 and TRBJ2-2): EADIYQTPRYLVIGTGKKITLECSQTMGHDKMYWYQQDPGMELHLIHYSYGVNSTEKGDLSSESTVSRIRTEHFPLTLESARPSHTSQYLCASTGTSGKANTGELFFGEGSRLTVL.

V is TRBV5-1 and J is TRBJ2-7, with 8 bases fitting TRBD2. The trim removed 3 bases at V and 4 bases at J, leaving 9 bases unmatched. The CDR3 runs to 15 residues. Germline values: CDR1 SGHRS, CDR2 YFSETQ. CDR3 sequence reads: CASSSNALAGYEQYF. CDR3 in DNA: TGCGCCAGCAGCTCTAACGCCCTAGCGGGTTACGAGCAGTACTTC.

The CDR3 is CSVEAAYEQYF. In nucleotides, the CDR3 is TGCAGCGTTGAGGCGGCCTACGAGCAGTACTTC. The chain joins TRBV29-1 to TRBJ2-7, with D uncertain. Germline CDR1 and CDR2: SQVTM and ANQGSEA. The V and J ends lost 3 bases and 2 bases respectively, with 5 bases between them. There are 11 residues in the CDR3.

This rearrangement joins TRBV15 to TRBJ2-3; 7 bases agree with TRBD2. There are 21 residues in the CDR3. The junction had 23 bases not matched to a gene; V was cut back by 3 bases and J by 2 bases. Germline values: CDR1 LNHNV, CDR2 YYDKDF (reference sequence). The CDR3 sequence is CATSRGGAYGDSPFITDTQYF. The CDR3 bases are TGTGCCACCAGCAGGGGAGGGGCTTATGGGGACTCCCCCTTTATCACAGATACGCAGTATTTT.